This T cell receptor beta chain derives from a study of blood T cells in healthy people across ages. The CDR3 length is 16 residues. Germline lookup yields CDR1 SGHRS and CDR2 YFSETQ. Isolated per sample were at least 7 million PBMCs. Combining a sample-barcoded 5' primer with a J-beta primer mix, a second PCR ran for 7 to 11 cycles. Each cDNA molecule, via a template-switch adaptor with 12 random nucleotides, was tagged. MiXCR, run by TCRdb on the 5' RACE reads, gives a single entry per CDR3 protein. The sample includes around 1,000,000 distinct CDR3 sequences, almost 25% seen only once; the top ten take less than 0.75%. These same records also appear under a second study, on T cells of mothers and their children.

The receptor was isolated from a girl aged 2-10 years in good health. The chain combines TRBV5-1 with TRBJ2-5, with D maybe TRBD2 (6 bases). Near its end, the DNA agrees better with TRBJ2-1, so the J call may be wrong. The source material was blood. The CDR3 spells CASSEGLLKIRNEQFF. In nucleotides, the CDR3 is TGCGCCAGCAGCGAAGGACTACTAAAAATCCGTAATGAGCAGTTCTTC.